This T cell receptor (beta chain) was identified in a study of blood T cell repertoires in COVID-19. Original methodology: Amplification with reference gene primers provided the estimates of nucleated cell counts. Produced via immunoSEQ multiplex PCR; TCRdb's table is partial and in-frame only. V and J calls and clone size are given by that table; D and trimming were obtained from the DNA. The sample records a few hundred thousand clones, less than 85% being singletons. The CDR3 has 13 amino acids. Looked up from germline, CDR1 is SGDLS and CDR2 is YYNGEE. The V and J ends lost 3 bases and 4 bases respectively, with 11 bases between them. This clone has just one count.

Sequencing was done on a sample of peripheral blood. The receptor was isolated from a woman in her seventies with acute or convalescent COVID-19. The chain employs TRBV9 and TRBJ2-7, with D possibly matching TRBD1 (6 bases). The CDR3 region has the DNA TGTGCCAGCAGCGCCTCTCAGGGGTACGAGCAGTACTTC. Its protein is CASSASQGYEQYF. Together with reference TRBV9 and TRBJ2-7, the CDR3 gives the full variable domain: DSGVTQTPKHLITATGQRVTLRCSPRSGDLSVYWYQQSLDQGLQFLIQYYNGEERAKGNILERFSAQQFPDLHSELNLSSLELGDSALYFCASSASQGYEQYFGPGTRLTVT.